One sample yielded the 27 T cell receptor beta chains listed below, sequenced in a study of breast tumors, draining lymph nodes, adjacent tissues. TCRdb used MiXCR to reprocess the multiplex PCR reads, holding one entry per CDR3 protein. Among 100,000 to 150,000 distinct CDR3 sequences, under 25% were seen once, and the ten largest hold about 2.6%. Axillary draining lymph nodes of breast cancer patients supplied the node samples. The sequenced sample consisted of axillary lymph node tissue. Receptors originate from a female donor with breast cancer. Some clones in this sample may be carry-over from other donors' samples.

The sample holds a few counts of this clonotype. The chain couples TRBV6-5 to TRBJ2-3; D is tentatively TRBD1 or TRBD2 (5 bases each). Between the trimmed V and J ends, which lost 6 bases and 2 bases, there was a span of 18 bases. Germline V gene data show CDR1 as MNHEY and CDR2 as SVGAGI. This CDR3 is 16 amino acids long. The CDR3 sequence: CASSYTGTANTDTQYF. The CDR3 DNA follows: TGTGCCAGCAGCTACACCGGGACGGCGAACACAGATACGCAGTATTTT.

This clonotype has at least ten counts. A much larger clone differs from this one at a single base, so this may be a read error. This rearrangement joins TRBV7-6 to TRBJ2-5, with 8 bases fitting TRBD1. Trimming cost V 0 bases and J 3 bases; bases outside gene matches: 0. The CDR3 runs to 14 residues. Germline V gene lookup returns CDR1 SGHVS and CDR2 FNYEAQ. CDR3 in DNA: TGTGCCAGCAGCTTAGCGACAGGGGAAGAGACCCAGTACTTC. It encodes CASSLATGEETQYF. The full variable domain, with the rest looked up from reference TRBV7-6 and TRBJ2-5, is GAGVSQSPRYKVTKRGQDVALRCDPISGHVSLYWYRQALGQGPEFLTYFNYEAQQDKSGLPNDRFSAERPEGSISTLTIQRTEQRDSAMYRCASSLATGEETQYFGPGTRLLVL.

This clonotype was seen ten or more times. The genes are TRBV9 and TRBJ2-5, with 8 bases identical to TRBD2. With 0 bases clipped from V and 1 base from J, the junction kept 5 bases outside the gene matches. The germline CDR1 and CDR2 sequences are SGDLS and YYNGEE. The CDR3 spans 16 residues. The CDR3 region is CASSVGTSGLQETQYF. The CDR3 nucleotides are TGTGCCAGCAGCGTAGGAACTAGCGGACTCCAAGAGACCCAGTACTTC. Full variable domain (remainder filled in from reference TRBV9 and TRBJ2-5): DSGVTQTPKHLITATGQRVTLRCSPRSGDLSVYWYQQSLDQGLQFLIQYYNGEERAKGNILERFSAQQFPDLHSELNLSSLELGDSALYFCASSVGTSGLQETQYFGPGTRLLVL.

This clonotype was picked up many times. V is TRBV11-2 and J is TRBJ2-3, with D possibly TRBD1 on 6 matching bases. The CDR3 length is 15 residues. V was trimmed by 5 bases and J by 2 bases, leaving 14 bases between them. CDR1 SGHAT and CDR2 FQNNGV come from the germline V gene. CDR3 sequence: CASSQGQGATDTQYF. The CDR3 nucleotides are TGTGCCAGCAGCCAGGGGCAGGGAGCCACAGATACGCAGTATTTT.

In its sample, this clonotype was seen a few times. Being one base from a much bigger clone, this may be a read error. The rearrangement links TRBV20-1 to TRBJ2-1; TRBD2 is a possible D gene (5 bases). This CDR3 comprises 15 residues. Germline V lookup: CDR1 DFQATT, CDR2 SNEGSKA (reference sequence). CDR3 nucleotide sequence: TGCAGTACTAGTCCCATAGCGAACACCTACAATGAGCAGTTCTTC. Its protein product is CSTSPIANTYNEQFF.

In its sample, this clonotype was seen many times. This chain joins TRBV9 and TRBJ2-7; 7 bases are a match to TRBD1. V lost 1 base, J lost 6 bases, and 4 bases stayed unmatched. This CDR3 is built from 13 residues. Germline CDR1 reads SGDLS; CDR2 reads YYNGEE. The CDR3 region is CASSVRTGGEQYF. DNA for the CDR3: TGTGCCAGCAGCGTAAGGACAGGTGGCGAGCAGTACTTC.

The sample holds many counts of this clonotype. The gene calls are TRBV4-3 and TRBJ2-2; D is ambiguous. CDR1 and CDR2 from the germline V gene are LGHNA and YSLEER. V was shortened by 0 bases and J by 5 bases, with 10 bases between the two germline ends. The CDR3 length is 15 residues. Here the CDR3 reads CASSQDRIATGELFF. The CDR3 coding sequence is TGCGCCAGCAGCCAAGATAGGATAGCTACCGGGGAGCTGTTTTTT.

This clonotype is termed medium-sized. This chain joins TRBV24-1 and TRBJ2-7; 7 bases agree with TRBD1. Germline CDR1 KGHDR, CDR2 SFDVKD. The CDR3 is 16 amino acids. Trimming at V came to 0 bases and at J to 4 bases, leaving 8 bases not matched to a gene. As DNA, the CDR3 is TGTGCCACCAGTGATTTGCAGGCACAGGGGTGTTACGAGCAGTACTTC. Its protein product is CATSDLQAQGCYEQYF.

This clonotype was recorded at least ten times. This rearrangement joins TRBV4-1 to TRBJ2-3; 10 positions match TRBD2. Germline CDR1 and CDR2: MGHRA and YSYEKL. Germline trimming cut 0 bases from V and 3 bases from J; bases unmatched to any gene: 3. There are 16 residues in the CDR3. CDR3 residues: CASSQDRAGGTDTQYF. The CDR3 DNA reads as TGCGCCAGCAGCCAAGATCGAGCGGGAGGGACAGATACGCAGTATTTT.

This clonotype came up a few times. This chain connects TRBV6-5 to TRBJ2-6; D unclear. The germline V gene has CDR1 MNHEY and CDR2 SVGAGI. The CDR3 loop spans 14 amino acids. Trimming left V 5 bases short and J 4 bases short, with 9 bases between. The CDR3 here is CASSPAHGANVLTF. For the CDR3, the DNA is TGTGCCAGCAGTCCGGCGCACGGGGCCAACGTCCTGACTTTC.

This clonotype has at least ten counts. The chain uses TRBV5-4 and TRBJ2-3; D is ambiguous. The CDR3 is made up of 14 amino acids. The V end was cut by 0 bases, the J end by 2 bases, with 7 bases between. Germline CDR1 and CDR2: SGHNT and YYREEE (reference sequence). The CDR3 sequence is CASSLERYTDTQYF. The CDR3 coding sequence is TGTGCCAGCAGCTTGGAGAGGTACACAGATACGCAGTATTTT.

V gene TRBV4-1 combines with J gene TRBJ2-5, with TRBD2 matching over 11 bases. Trimming cost V 2 bases and J 6 bases; bases outside gene matches: 8. The germline gives CDR1 MGHRA, CDR2 YSYEKL. CDR3 length: 16 amino acids. For the CDR3, the DNA is TGCGCCAGCAGCCAATCCTCCCTAGCGGGAGGTCAGACCCAGTACTTC. It codes for CASSQSSLAGGQTQYF.

This rearrangement joins TRBV28 to TRBJ2-2; TRBD2 aligns across 8 bases. Germline V gene data show CDR1 as MDHEN and CDR2 as SYDVKM. The length of the CDR3 is 20 residues. The V segment lost 6 bases and the J segment 3 bases; nucleotides outside the gene matches: 21. For the CDR3, the DNA is TGTGCCAGCAGCATAAAGGAACTATCACTTCGGGAGGGGGACACCGGGGAGCTGTTTTTT. This encodes CASSIKELSLREGDTGELFF.

V usage is TRBV18 and J usage is TRBJ2-2; TRBD1 matches 7 bases. This CDR3 comprises 14 residues. V shed 6 bases, J shed 4 bases, and the junction held 5 bases outside the gene matches. CDR1 and CDR2 from the germline V gene are KGHSH and LQKENI. In DNA, the CDR3 is TGTGCCAGCTCCCCGACAGGGACCACCGGGGAGCTGTTTTTT. Amino acid sequence: CASSPTGTTGELFF.

This clonotype occurred a few times. V usage is TRBV28 and J usage is TRBJ2-3, with TRBD2 matching 10 bases. CDR1 is MDHEN and CDR2 is SYDVKM in the germline V gene. J lost 1 base, V lost 5 bases, and 9 bases had no gene match. This CDR3 is 17 amino acids long. CDR3 nucleotides: TGTGCCAGCAGTCCGCTAGCGGGAGTTATTCGCACAGATACGCAGTATTTT. It yields the protein CASSPLAGVIRTDTQYF. The full variable domain, rest sourced from reference TRBV28 and TRBJ2-3, is DVKVTQSSRYLVKRTGEKVFLECVQDMDHENMFWYRQDPGLGLRLIYFSYDVKMKEKGDIPEGYSVSREKKERFSLILESASTNQTSMYLCASSPLAGVIRTDTQYFGPGTRLTVL.

This clonotype occurred a few times. The J gene is TRBJ1-2, the V gene TRBV19, with unresolved D. Trimming pared 0 bases from V and 4 bases from J, leaving 18 bases between. The germline V gene has CDR1 LNHDA and CDR2 SQIVND (reference sequence). The CDR3 is 17 amino acids. The CDR3 here is CASSIDSRNSVGYGYTF. The CDR3 nucleotides are TGTGCCAGTAGTATAGATAGCCGAAACAGCGTGGGCTATGGCTACACCTTC. The whole variable domain, filled in from reference TRBV19 and TRBJ1-2, reads DGGITQSPKYLFRKEGQNVTLSCEQNLNHDAMYWYRQDPGQGLRLIYYSQIVNDFQKGDIAEGYSVSREKKESFPLTVTSAQKNPTAFYLCASSIDSRNSVGYGYTFGSGTRLTVV.

This clonotype was recorded many times. The genes are TRBV7-6 and TRBJ2-3; D assignment may be TRBD1 or TRBD2 (5 bases each). Trimming pared 1 base from V and 1 base from J, leaving 9 bases between. Per the germline V gene, CDR1 is SGHVS and CDR2 is FNYEAQ. The CDR3 has 15 residues. CDR3 region: CASSLGGVGTDTQYF. CDR3 nucleotides: TGTGCCAGCAGCTTAGGAGGGGTAGGCACAGATACGCAGTATTTT. Full variable domain (missing parts from reference TRBV7-6 and TRBJ2-3): GAGVSQSPRYKVTKRGQDVALRCDPISGHVSLYWYRQALGQGPEFLTYFNYEAQQDKSGLPNDRFSAERPEGSISTLTIQRTEQRDSAMYRCASSLGGVGTDTQYFGPGTRLTVL.

This clonotype was counted at least ten times. The chain uses TRBV20-1 and TRBJ2-3; perhaps TRBD2 as D (6 bases). The CDR3 loop spans 15 amino acids. Per the germline V gene, CDR1 is DFQATT and CDR2 is SNEGSKA (reference sequence). The V end was cut by 1 base, the J end by 0 bases, with 11 bases between. This CDR3 reads CSARVPAGSTDTQYF. CDR3 coding DNA: TGCAGTGCTAGAGTCCCCGCGGGAAGCACAGATACGCAGTATTTT.

The chain links TRBV12-3 or TRBV12-4 to TRBJ2-6; D is undetermined. The CDR3 has 16 amino acids. V was trimmed by 3 bases and J by 4 bases, leaving 13 bases between them. CDR3 in amino acids: CASSFALAGGANVLTF. The CDR3 region has the DNA TGTGCCAGCAGTTTCGCTCTCGCTGGAGGGGCCAACGTCCTGACTTTC.

This clonotype was observed many times. This chain links TRBV20-1 with TRBJ2-7; TRBD2 is a possible D gene (7 bases). CDR3 length: 15 residues. Germline V lookup: CDR1 DFQATT, CDR2 SNEGSKA (reference sequence). Between the trimmed V and J ends, which lost 0 bases and 5 bases, there was a span of 17 bases. The CDR3 nucleotides are TGCAGTGCTAGAGACCTGAGGGGGGGGGCAAACGAGCAGTACTTC. Translating it yields CSARDLRGGANEQYF.

This clonotype was counted ten times or more. The chain uses TRBV11-1 and TRBJ2-3, with TRBD2 matching over 8 bases. Trimming took 2 bases from V and 4 from J; bases not matched to a gene: 5. Germline loops: CDR1 SGHAT, CDR2 FQDESV (reference sequence). The CDR3 runs to 15 residues. The CDR3 spells CASSLLREGPDTQYF. The CDR3 DNA reads TGTGCCAGCAGCTTACTCCGGGAGGGCCCAGATACGCAGTATTTT.

There are many counts of this clonotype. The rearrangement joins TRBV6-5 to TRBJ1-2; TRBD1 aligns across 11 bases. Germline CDR1 reads MNHEY; CDR2 reads SVGAGI. V lost 6 bases to trimming and J lost 8 bases; unmatched junction nucleotides: 8. CDR3 length equals 14 residues. The CDR3 nucleotides read TGTGCCAGCAGGCGGGGACAGGGGGTTGGCGGCTACACCTTC. As protein: CASRRGQGVGGYTF.

This clonotype showed up many times. The genes are TRBV18 and TRBJ1-4; D is uncertain. Germline V gives CDR1 KGHSH, CDR2 LQKENI. Trimming cost V 2 bases and J 12 bases, with 10 bases left between them. The CDR3 contains 12 residues. The CDR3: CASSPGRMELFF. CDR3 bases: TGTGCCAGCTCACCAGGAAGGATGGAACTGTTTTTT.

There are many counts of this clonotype. The CDR3 sequence: CASSFTGTTYEQYF. DNA of the CDR3: TGTGCCAGCAGCTTCACCGGGACAACCTACGAGCAGTACTTC. The chain links TRBV7-9 to TRBJ2-7; D is perhaps TRBD1 (6 bases). Germline CDR1 is SEHNR and CDR2 is FQNEAQ (reference sequence). V gave up 3 bases and J gave up 2 bases, with 11 bases separating them. The CDR3 extends over 14 amino acids. Full variable domain (missing parts from reference TRBV7-9 and TRBJ2-7): DTGVSQNPRHKITKRGQNVTFRCDPISEHNRLYWYRQTLGQGPEFLTYFQNEAQLEKSRLLSDRFSAERPKGSFSTLEIQRTEQGDSAMYLCASSFTGTTYEQYFGPGTRLTVT.

As for this clonotype: This may be a read error, as it is one base from a much larger clone. The CDR3 bases are TGTGCCAGCAGTGACCTAGGAGGGGAGCAGTACTTC. Encoded protein: CASSDLGGEQYF. This chain joins TRBV6-1 and TRBJ2-7, with TRBD2 as a possible D gene (6 bases). V shed 3 bases and J shed 7 bases, with 10 bases lying between them. The CDR3 has 12 residues. In germline, CDR1 is MNHNS, CDR2 SASEGT.

This clonotype was seen at least ten times. The chain carries TRBV27 and TRBJ2-7, with TRBD2 as a possible D gene (6 bases). The CDR3 loop spans 14 amino acids. In germline, CDR1 is MNHEY, CDR2 SMNVEV (reference sequence). Between the trimmed V and J ends, which lost 6 bases and 3 bases, there was a span of 15 bases. As DNA, the CDR3 is TGTGCCAGCAGCGAGGCGGGACGGATCTACGAGCAGTACTTC. Translating gives CASSEAGRIYEQYF.

The sample holds many counts of this clonotype. This chain connects TRBV2 to TRBJ1-2; the D is unclear. The length of the CDR3 is 15 residues. V lost 3 bases and J 0 bases, leaving 11 bases between the germline ends. Germline loops: CDR1 SNHLY, CDR2 FYNNEI. CDR3 nucleotide sequence: TGTGCCAGCAGTGAGCTGGGAAGATCTAACTATGGCTACACCTTC. This codes for CASSELGRSNYGYTF.